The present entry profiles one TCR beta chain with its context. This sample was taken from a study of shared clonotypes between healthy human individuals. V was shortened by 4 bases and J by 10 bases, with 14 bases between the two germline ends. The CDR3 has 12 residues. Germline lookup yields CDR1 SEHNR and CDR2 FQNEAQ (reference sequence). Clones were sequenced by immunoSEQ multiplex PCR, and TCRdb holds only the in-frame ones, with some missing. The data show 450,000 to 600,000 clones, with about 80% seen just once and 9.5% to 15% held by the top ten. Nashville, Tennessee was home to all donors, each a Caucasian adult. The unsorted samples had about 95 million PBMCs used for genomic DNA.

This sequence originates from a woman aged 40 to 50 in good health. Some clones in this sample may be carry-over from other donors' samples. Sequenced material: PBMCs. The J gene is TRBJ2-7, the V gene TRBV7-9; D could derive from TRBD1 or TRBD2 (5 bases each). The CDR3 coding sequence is TGTGCCAGCAGCTCCTTGGGACGGGACCAGTACTTC. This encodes CASSSLGRDQYF.